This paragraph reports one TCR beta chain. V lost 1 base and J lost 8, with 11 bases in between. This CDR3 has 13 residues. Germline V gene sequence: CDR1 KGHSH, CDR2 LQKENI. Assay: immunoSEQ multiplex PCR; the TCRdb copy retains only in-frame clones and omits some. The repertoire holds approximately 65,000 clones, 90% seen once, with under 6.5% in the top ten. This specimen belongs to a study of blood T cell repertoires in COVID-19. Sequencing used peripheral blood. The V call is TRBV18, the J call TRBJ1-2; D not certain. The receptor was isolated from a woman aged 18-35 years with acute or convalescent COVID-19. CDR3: CASSPRGGEGYTF. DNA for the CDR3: TGTGCCAGCTCACCACGGGGAGGAGAAGGCTACACCTTC. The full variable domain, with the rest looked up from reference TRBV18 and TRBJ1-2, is NAGVMQNPRHLVRRRGQEARLRCSPMKGHSHVYWYRQLPEEGLKFMVYLQKENIIDESGMPKERFSAEFPKEGPSILRIQQVVRGDSAAYFCASSPRGGEGYTFGSGTRLTVV.